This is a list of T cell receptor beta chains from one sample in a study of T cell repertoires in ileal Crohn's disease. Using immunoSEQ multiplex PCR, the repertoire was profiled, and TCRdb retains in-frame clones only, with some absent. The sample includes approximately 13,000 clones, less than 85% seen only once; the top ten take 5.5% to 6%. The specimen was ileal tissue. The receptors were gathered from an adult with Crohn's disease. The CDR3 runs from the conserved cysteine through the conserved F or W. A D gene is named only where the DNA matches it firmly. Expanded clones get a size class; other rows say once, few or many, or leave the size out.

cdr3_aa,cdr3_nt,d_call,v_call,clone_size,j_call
CASSPAQGAINEQFF,TGTGCCAGCAGTCCGGCACAGGGGGCGATAAATGAGCAGTTCTTC,TRBD1,TRBV6-5,-,TRBJ2-1
CAISDRVSTDTQYF,TGTGCCATCAGTGATCGGGTGAGCACAGATACGCAGTATTTT,-,TRBV10-3,once,TRBJ2-3
CASSLRSRDRDQGGEQYF,TGTGCCAGCAGTTTACGCTCCAGGGACAGGGACCAGGGGGGGGAGCAGTACTTC,TRBD1,TRBV28,-,TRBJ2-7
CASSVPFLYGYTF,TGTGCCAGCAGCGTCCCCTTCCTTTATGGCTACACCTTC,-,TRBV28,-,TRBJ1-2
CASSSLSGQYSEQFF,TGTGCCAGCAGCTCCCTATCGGGACAGTACAGTGAGCAGTTCTTC,TRBD1,TRBV7-6,medium-sized,TRBJ2-1
CAISGDREYGYTF,TGTGCCATCAGTGGTGACAGGGAGTATGGCTACACCTTC,TRBD1,TRBV10-3,medium-sized,TRBJ1-2
CASSLTRARPLNQPQHF,TGTGCCAGCAGCTTAACGAGGGCCCGTCCTCTCAATCAGCCCCAGCATTTT,-,TRBV7-7,-,TRBJ1-5
CASSPGTAVVGELFF,TGTGCCAGCAGTCCCGGGACAGCAGTCGTCGGGGAGCTGTTTTTT,TRBD1,TRBV6-5,-,TRBJ2-2
CASSQEGTANYGYTF,TGCGCCAGCAGCCAAGAGGGTACAGCTAACTATGGCTACACCTTC,-,TRBV4-1,once,TRBJ1-2
CASSLQGRSGVGEKLFF,TGCGCCAGCAGCTTGCAGGGACGGTCAGGTGTAGGTGAAAAACTGTTTTTT,-,TRBV5-1,-,TRBJ1-4
CATSRDPWGEQYF,TGTGCCACCAGCAGAGACCCCTGGGGGGAGCAGTACTTC,-,TRBV15,-,TRBJ2-7
CASSLGTSNTQYF,TGTGCCAGCAGCTTAGGCACTAGTAATACGCAGTATTTT,-,TRBV11-2,-,TRBJ2-3
CASSSGFDEQYF,TGTGCCAGCAGTTCAGGGTTCGACGAGCAGTACTTC,-,TRBV2,-,TRBJ2-7
CASSEGTGGFYGYTF,TGTGCCAGCAGTGAAGGGACAGGGGGATTCTATGGCTACACCTTC,TRBD1,TRBV27,-,TRBJ1-2
CASSTPFKSGYTF,TGTGCCAGCAGTACACCCTTTAAGAGTGGGTACACCTTC,-,TRBV27,few,TRBJ1-2
CASRGERGPYEQYF,TGTGCCAGCAGGGGGGAACGAGGGCCCTACGAGCAGTACTTC,-,TRBV2,-,TRBJ2-7
CASKGQAKETQYF,TGTGCCAGCAAGGGCCAGGCGAAAGAGACCCAGTACTTC,-,TRBV2,-,TRBJ2-5
CASSELGLTYEQYF,TGCGCCAGCAGTGAGTTAGGCCTTACCTACGAGCAGTACTTC,-,TRBV10-2,few,TRBJ2-7
CASSLGQNTEAFF,TGTGCCAGCAGCCTCGGACAGAACACTGAAGCTTTCTTT,-,TRBV7-6,-,TRBJ1-1
CASSPGGGARDTQYF,TGTGCCAGTAGTCCTGGCGGGGGGGCCAGAGATACGCAGTATTTT,TRBD2,TRBV19,-,TRBJ2-3
CASSLSRGGNGELFF,TGTGCCAGCAGTTTGTCGCGGGGGGGTAACGGGGAGCTGTTTTTT,TRBD2,TRBV27,few,TRBJ2-2
CASSQEGAPSDTQYF,TGTGCCAGCAGCCAAGAAGGCGCGCCCTCAGATACGCAGTATTTT,-,TRBV4-2,once,TRBJ2-3
CASSSQGLNTEAFF,TGTGCCAGCAGTTCACAGGGACTGAACACTGAAGCTTTCTTT,-,TRBV27,-,TRBJ1-1
CASSQDWNAKDGYTF,TGTGCCAGCAGCCAAGATTGGAACGCGAAGGATGGCTACACCTTC,-,TRBV14,once,TRBJ1-2
CASSLYGTTNYGYTF,TGTGCCAGCAGTTTATACGGGACAACCAACTATGGCTACACCTTC,-,TRBV28,-,TRBJ1-2
CASSFGTGVDEQYF,TGCGCCAGCAGCTTCGGGACAGGGGTGGACGAGCAGTACTTC,TRBD1,TRBV5-1,-,TRBJ2-7
CASRGTNTGELFF,TGTGCAAGCCGGGGGACGAACACCGGGGAGCTGTTTTTT,-,TRBV2,-,TRBJ2-2
CASHRSNQPQHF,TGTGCCAGCCATCGTAGCAATCAGCCCCAGCATTTT,-,TRBV6-1,-,TRBJ1-5
CASSPSTESGELFF,TGTGCCAGCAGCCCGTCGACAGAATCCGGGGAGCTGTTTTTT,-,TRBV7-3,-,TRBJ2-2
CASSLRDRGSETQYF,TGTGCCAGCAGTCTCCGGGACAGGGGATCAGAGACCCAGTACTTC,TRBD1,TRBV27,-,TRBJ2-5
CASSLSTGNYGYTF,TGTGCCAGCAGCTTGAGTACAGGCAACTATGGCTACACCTTC,-,TRBV5-4,-,TRBJ1-2